These 21 T cell receptor beta chains were all obtained from the same sample, sequenced in a study of blood T cell repertoires in COVID-19. Measured with immunoSEQ multiplex PCR; TCRdb has only the in-frame clones, and not every one. Of 68,000 or so clones in the sample, 70% to 85% were seen once. The sequencing sample was made of peripheral blood. Receptors originate from a woman aged 45-60 years with acute or convalescent COVID-19.

The chain links TRBV5-1 to TRBJ2-2; TRBD1 matches 7 bases. The germline V gene encodes CDR1 SGHRS and CDR2 YFSETQ. The V gene end was trimmed by 4 bases and the J gene end by 1 base; junction bases not matched to a gene: 4. The CDR3 is made up of 15 amino acids. CDR3 sequence reads: CASSLGTENTGELFF. In nucleotides, the CDR3 is TGCGCCAGCAGCCTCGGGACAGAGAACACCGGGGAGCTGTTTTTT.

The chain combines TRBV6-1 with TRBJ1-2; D ambiguous. The CDR3 extends over 13 amino acids. V gave up 3 bases and J gave up 4 bases, with 9 bases separating them. Germline CDR1 MNHNS, CDR2 SASEGT. This chain's CDR3 is CASSDPRRYGYTF. The DNA of the CDR3 is TGTGCCAGCAGTGACCCCAGGCGCTATGGCTACACCTTC.

The V and J genes are TRBV5-1 and TRBJ2-5; 7 positions agree with TRBD2. The germline V gene encodes CDR1 SGHRS and CDR2 YFSETQ. With V trimmed by 3 bases and J by 2 bases, 7 bases remained unmatched. CDR3 length equals 15 residues. The CDR3 DNA reads TGCGCCAGCAGCTCGAATACGGGGGGTCAAGAGACCCAGTACTTC. As protein: CASSSNTGGQETQYF.

The rearrangement uses TRBV24-1 and TRBJ2-1; 8 nucleotides agree with TRBD2. Germline V gene data show CDR1 as KGHDR and CDR2 as SFDVKD. CDR3 length equals 16 residues. The ends lost 4 bases at V and 5 bases at J; junction bases unmatched: 9. The CDR3 DNA reads TGTGCCACCAGTGAGGGTAGCGGGGACTTGAACAATGAGCAGTTCTTC. Protein sequence: CATSEGSGDLNNEQFF.

This clone occurred a few times. J is TRBJ1-5 and V is TRBV4-2, with no clear D. V was trimmed by 1 base and J by 9 bases, leaving 16 bases between them. The V gene's germline CDR1 is LGHNA and CDR2 YNFKEQ. The CDR3 sequence is 15 residues long. DNA of the CDR3: TGTGCCAGCAGCCAAGTGGGAGGCTCAGGAGGGCCCCAGCATTTT. It codes for CASSQVGGSGGPQHF.

The gene calls are TRBV21-1 and TRBJ2-7; the DNA was not compared with TRBD1, the D call given in the table. TRBV21-1 is tagged as a pseudogene. This CDR3 contains 16 residues. The CDR3 DNA follows: TGTGCCAGCAACATAGGGGGGACAGGGACTTTCTACGAGCAGTACTTC. It specifies CASNIGGTGTFYEQYF.

Comments on this clone: The same CDR3 also results from other DNA sequences found in this sample. CDR3 sequence: CASSEGLDYEQYF. The CDR3 nucleotides are TGTGCCAGTAGTGAAGGACTAGACTACGAGCAGTACTTC. The chain joins TRBV19 to TRBJ2-7; 7 nucleotides align to TRBD2. The J segment lost 3 bases and the V segment lost 5 bases, leaving 4 bases of the junction unmatched. Germline-derived CDR1 and CDR2 are LNHDA and SQIVND (reference sequence). The CDR3 is 13 amino acids. Full variable domain (missing parts from reference TRBV19 and TRBJ2-7): DGGITQSPKYLFRKEGQNVTLSCEQNLNHDAMYWYRQDPGQGLRLIYYSQIVNDFQKGDIAEGYSVSREKKESFPLTVTSAQKNPTAFYLCASSEGLDYEQYFGPGTRLTVT.

This rearrangement joins TRBV19 to TRBJ2-5; the D gene is possibly TRBD1 (5 bases). CDR3 length equals 16 residues. Between the trimmed V and J ends, which lost 1 base and 1 base, there was a span of 13 bases. The V gene's germline CDR1 is LNHDA and CDR2 SQIVND (reference sequence). The CDR3 protein is CASSIVVGQGQETQYF. Here the CDR3 DNA reads TGTGCCAGTAGTATAGTGGTAGGGCAGGGCCAAGAGACCCAGTACTTC.

V is TRBV5-6 and J is TRBJ1-2; TRBD1 agrees at 10 bases. The CDR3 sequence is 14 residues long. Germline CDR1 SGHDT, CDR2 YYEEEE. V lost 0 bases to trimming and J lost 5 bases; unmatched junction nucleotides: 1. The CDR3 bases are TGTGCCAGCAGCTTGGGACAGGGGGCTTATGGCTACACCTTC. It encodes CASSLGQGAYGYTF.

The genes are TRBV5-6 and TRBJ2-2; perhaps TRBD1 as D (8 bases). This CDR3 contains 19 residues. The V gene's germline CDR1 is SGHDT and CDR2 YYEEEE. V lost 0 bases and J 3 bases, leaving 21 bases between the germline ends. The CDR3 region is CASSLAAGGEGLHTGELFF. DNA of the CDR3: TGTGCCAGCAGCTTGGCGGCAGGGGGCGAGGGACTACACACCGGGGAGCTGTTTTTT.

The J gene is TRBJ2-7, the V gene TRBV7-9, with D possibly being TRBD1 (5 bases). The germline V gene has CDR1 SEHNR and CDR2 FQNEAQ (reference sequence). Trimming removed 4 bases at V and 2 bases at J, with 15 bases between. This CDR3 is built from 15 residues. The CDR3: CASSSRQSGTYEQYF. In DNA form, the CDR3 reads TGTGCCAGCAGCTCCCGACAGAGTGGGACCTACGAGCAGTACTTC.

About this clone itself: This specimen includes other DNA sequences encoding the same CDR3. The chain joins TRBV7-9 to TRBJ2-1; TRBD2 aligns across 8 bases. J gave up 2 bases and V 6 bases, and 9 bases lay outside the gene matches. Germline CDR1 is SEHNR and CDR2 is FQNEAQ (reference sequence). The CDR3 covers 16 residues. In nucleotides, the CDR3 is TGTGCCAGCAGTCTGGCGTTAGCGGGAACCTACAATGAGCAGTTCTTC. It translates to CASSLALAGTYNEQFF.

This clone was picked up one time. This chain connects TRBV5-1 to TRBJ2-5; 8 bases map to TRBD2. This CDR3 contains 16 residues. Losses at the gene ends were 6 bases for V and 5 bases for J; bases not matched to a gene: 15. Germline loops: CDR1 SGHRS, CDR2 YFSETQ. Here the CDR3 reads CASTPRGGADRETQYF. In DNA form, the CDR3 reads TGCGCCAGCACCCCACGGGGGGGGGCGGATCGGGAGACCCAGTACTTC.

This clone is medium-sized by share. This sequence joins TRBV5-4 and TRBJ2-3; 7 nucleotides align to TRBD1. Germline V gives CDR1 SGHNT, CDR2 YYREEE (reference sequence). V shed 4 bases and J 2 bases; nucleotides not matched to a gene: 10. The CDR3 extends over 16 amino acids. The CDR3 loop reads CASSAKTGQSTDTQYF. The CDR3 bases are TGTGCCAGCAGCGCTAAGACAGGGCAGTCCACAGATACGCAGTATTTT. The full variable domain, its missing parts supplied by reference TRBV5-4 and TRBJ2-3, is ETGVTQSPTHLIKTRGQQVTLRCSSQSGHNTVSWYQQALGQGPQFIFQYYREEENGRGNFPPRFSGLQFPNYSSELNVNALELDDSALYLCASSAKTGQSTDTQYFGPGTRLTVL.

This clone has a handful of counts. The gene calls are TRBV10-3 and TRBJ1-1, with unresolved D. V lost 7 bases and J 4 bases, leaving 16 bases between the germline ends. CDR1 is ENHRY and CDR2 is SYGVKD in the germline V gene. CDR3 size: 14 residues. For the CDR3, the DNA is TGTGCCATCATGAACCCCCCAGAGGGCACTGAAGCTTTCTTT. This sequence encodes CAIMNPPEGTEAFF.

The V call is TRBV7-9, the J call TRBJ1-4, with 9 bases fitting TRBD1. The CDR3 spans 18 residues. Germline V gene data show CDR1 as SEHNR and CDR2 as FQNEAQ (reference sequence). Trimming took 1 base from V and 0 from J; bases not matched to a gene: 6. In DNA, the CDR3 is TGTGCCAGCAGCTTAGGACAGGGGGGACTAGCAACTAATGAAAAACTGTTTTTT. Translating it yields CASSLGQGGLATNEKLFF.

The chain employs TRBV7-8 and TRBJ1-1, with a possible D match to TRBD1 (6 bases). Per germline, CDR1 SGHVS and CDR2 FQNEAQ. Trimming took off 0 bases at V and 10 bases at J, with 12 bases between the two ends. The CDR3 length is 13 residues. The CDR3 DNA reads TGTGCCAGCAGCTTAGCGCAGGGGCCGATAGCTTTCTTT. This sequence encodes CASSLAQGPIAFF.

The chain uses TRBV10-3 and TRBJ2-2; no clear D gene. This CDR3 comprises 16 residues. In germline, CDR1 is ENHRY, CDR2 SYGVKD. V was shortened by 0 bases and J by 1 base, with 9 bases between the two germline ends. The CDR3 sequence is CAISESVAKNTGELFF. The CDR3 bases are TGTGCCATCAGTGAGTCGGTGGCCAAGAACACCGGGGAGCTGTTTTTT.

The chain couples TRBV27 to TRBJ2-3; the D is unclear. The CDR3 consists of 13 residues. Germline V lookup: CDR1 MNHEY, CDR2 SMNVEV (reference sequence). V lost 6 bases and J 0 bases, leaving 7 bases between the germline ends. CDR3 nucleotides: TGTGCCAGCAGCCAACAGAGCACAGATACGCAGTATTTT. It codes for CASSQQSTDTQYF.

The CDR3 loop is CASSLTPPGGDGDTEAFF. The CDR3, as DNA: TGTGCCAGCAGCCTCACTCCCCCAGGGGGCGATGGGGACACTGAAGCTTTCTTT. V gene TRBV7-8 combines with J gene TRBJ1-1, with 8 bases lining up with TRBD1. Germline-derived CDR1 and CDR2 are SGHVS and FQNEAQ. V shed 5 bases, J shed 3 bases, and the junction held 17 bases outside the gene matches. The CDR3 runs 18 residues.

The chain links TRBV30 to TRBJ1-1; 7 bases fit TRBD1. The germline V gene has CDR1 GTSNPN and CDR2 SVGIG (reference sequence). With 0 bases clipped from V and 3 bases from J, the junction kept 4 bases outside the gene matches. The CDR3 totals 14 residues. CDR3 bases: TGTGCCTGGAGTGTACAGGGGTCGTACACTGAAGCTTTCTTT. Translated, it gives CAWSVQGSYTEAFF.